This passage covers 13 T cell receptor beta chains from one sample sequenced in a study of neoadjuvant nivolumab and ipilimumab in lung cancer. Here immunoSEQ multiplex PCR was the method, and the copy in TCRdb shows in-frame clones only, minus some. The table has tens of thousands of clones, less than 95% seen once. The sample was peripheral blood, taken after neoadjuvant nivolumab, alone or with ipilimumab, at or shortly before surgery. These receptor sequences come from an adult with non-small cell lung cancer.

The chain employs TRBV7-9 and TRBJ2-5; D is unresolved. Germline loops: CDR1 SEHNR, CDR2 FQNEAQ (reference sequence). The length of the CDR3 is 13 residues. V was pared by 1 base and J by 5 bases, with 8 bases between. The CDR3 sequence: CASSLEDRETQYF. CDR3 in DNA: TGTGCCAGCAGCTTAGAGGACCGGGAGACCCAGTACTTC.

The chain couples TRBV5-6 to TRBJ1-5, with D perhaps matching TRBD1 (6 bases). Germline lookup yields CDR1 SGHDT and CDR2 YYEEEE. This CDR3 spans 16 amino acids. V was clipped by 2 bases and J by 4 bases, with 16 bases between them. CDR3 loop: CASSFLPTGPNQPQHF. CDR3 coding DNA: TGTGCCAGCAGCTTCCTCCCCACAGGGCCGAATCAGCCCCAGCATTTT.

The chain links TRBV7-9 to TRBJ1-6; D is unresolved. The CDR3 loop spans 17 amino acids. Germline V gives CDR1 SEHNR, CDR2 FQNEAQ (reference sequence). V was shortened by 5 bases and J by 0 bases, with 14 bases between the two germline ends. The CDR3 DNA is TGTGCCAGCAGCCCGGGGATTCCTAGCTCCTATAATTCACCCCTCCACTTT. It encodes CASSPGIPSSYNSPLHF.

The V call is TRBV11-2, the J call TRBJ2-7, with a possible D match to TRBD2 (5 bases). There are 13 residues in the CDR3. Trimming took 4 bases from V and 2 from J, leaving 9 bases between them. CDR1 and CDR2 from the germline V gene are SGHAT and FQNNGV. The CDR3 nucleotides read TGTGCCAGCAGCTCCCGGGGTACCTACGAGCAGTACTTC. Translation: CASSSRGTYEQYF.

The CDR3 reads CASSALEETQYF. For the CDR3, the DNA is TGTGCCAGCAGTGCCCTCGAGGAGACCCAGTACTTC. J is TRBJ2-5 and V is TRBV6-1; D is unresolved. This CDR3 has 12 residues. CDR1 MNHNS and CDR2 SASEGT come from the germline V gene. Trimming took off 4 bases at V and 5 bases at J, with 8 bases between the two ends.

The rearrangement joins TRBV6-1 to TRBJ1-2; D ambiguous. Trimming stripped 4 bases from V and 8 bases from J, with 11 bases between. CDR3 size: 12 residues. Germline CDR1 is MNHNS and CDR2 is SASEGT. The DNA of the CDR3 is TGTGCCAGCAGTGCCGGACCTGGAGGCTACACCTTC. This gives the protein CASSAGPGGYTF.

The chain links TRBV2 to TRBJ1-6; the D gene is possibly TRBD1 (6 bases). V lost 6 bases and J 7 bases, leaving 10 bases between the germline ends. Germline V gene lookup returns CDR1 SNHLY and CDR2 FYNNEI. The CDR3 loop spans 13 amino acids. CDR3 in amino acids: CASRGQKNSPLHF. The CDR3 DNA follows: TGTGCCAGCAGAGGACAGAAAAATTCACCCCTCCACTTT. Looking up the rest from reference TRBV2 and TRBJ1-6 gives the full variable domain: EPEVTQTPSHQVTQMGQEVILRCVPISNHLYFYWYRQILGQKVEFLVSFYNNEISEKSEIFDDQFSVERPDGSNFTLKIRSTKLEDSAMYFCASRGQKNSPLHFGNGTRLTVT.

The chain employs TRBV6-5 and TRBJ1-1; TRBD1 is a possible D gene (5 bases). Germline V gene sequence: CDR1 MNHEY, CDR2 SVGAGI. This CDR3 is 15 amino acids long. V dropped 0 bases and J dropped 5 bases, with 13 bases sitting between them. The CDR3 region has the DNA TGTGCCAGCAGTTACTCAGGGACTAGGGTAACTGAAGCTTTCTTT. Protein: CASSYSGTRVTEAFF.

The chain links TRBV5-5 to TRBJ2-7, with TRBD1 identical over 9 bases. Germline V lookup: CDR1 SGHKS, CDR2 YYEKEE (reference sequence). This CDR3 contains 16 residues. With V trimmed by 0 bases and J by 7 bases, 11 bases remained unmatched. The CDR3: CASSLVGDRVRREQYF. As DNA, the CDR3 is TGTGCCAGCAGCTTGGTCGGGGACAGGGTCCGGAGGGAGCAGTACTTC.

The chain has TRBV6-6 and TRBJ1-2, with 9 nucleotides matching TRBD1. Per germline, CDR1 MNHNY and CDR2 SVGAGI (reference sequence). The CDR3 spans 15 residues. V lost 4 bases and J lost 6; bases outside the gene matches: 9. CDR3 DNA: TGTGCCAGCAGTTTTCAAGGGGGACAGGGAGATGGCTACACCTTC. Residues: CASSFQGGQGDGYTF.

The chain employs TRBV6-5 and TRBJ1-1; no reliable D call. The ends were cut back, 4 bases at V and 7 bases at J, with 7 bases in the middle. The CDR3 extends over 11 amino acids. Germline V gene data show CDR1 as MNHEY and CDR2 as SVGAGI. CDR3 amino acids: CASSSSYEAFF. Written as DNA, the CDR3 is TGTGCCAGCAGTTCAAGTTATGAAGCTTTCTTT.

CDR3 residues: CASSRQDTGELFF. CDR3 DNA sequence: TGCGCCAGCAGCCGTCAGGACACCGGGGAGCTGTTTTTT. The V and J genes are TRBV5-1 and TRBJ2-2; D unclear. Per the germline V gene, CDR1 is SGHRS and CDR2 is YFSETQ. The CDR3 consists of 13 residues. V was shortened by 4 bases and J by 3 bases, with 7 bases between the two germline ends. The entire variable domain, with the rest obtained from reference TRBV5-1 and TRBJ2-2, is as follows: KAGVTQTPRYLIKTRGQQVTLSCSPISGHRSVSWYQQTPGQGLQFLFEYFSETQRNKGNFPGRFSGRQFSNSRSEMNVSTLELGDSALYLCASSRQDTGELFFGEGSRLTVL.

The chain is built from TRBV29-1 and TRBJ2-3; 11 positions match TRBD2. With 3 bases clipped from V and 0 bases from J, the junction kept 2 bases outside the gene matches. This CDR3 comprises 15 residues. CDR1 and CDR2 (germline): SQVTM, ANQGSEA. The CDR3 protein is CSVETSGVSTDTQYF. The CDR3 nucleotides are TGCAGCGTTGAGACTAGCGGGGTTAGCACAGATACGCAGTATTTT.